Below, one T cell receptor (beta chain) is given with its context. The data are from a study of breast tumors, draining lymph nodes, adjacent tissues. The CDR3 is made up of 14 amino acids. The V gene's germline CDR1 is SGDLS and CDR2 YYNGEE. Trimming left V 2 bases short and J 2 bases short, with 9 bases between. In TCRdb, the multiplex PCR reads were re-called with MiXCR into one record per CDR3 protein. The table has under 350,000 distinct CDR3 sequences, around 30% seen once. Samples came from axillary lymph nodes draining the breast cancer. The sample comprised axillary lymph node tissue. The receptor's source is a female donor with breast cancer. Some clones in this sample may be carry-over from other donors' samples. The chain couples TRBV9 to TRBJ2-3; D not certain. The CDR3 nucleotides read TGTGCCAGCAGCGTTACAGAGAACACAGATACGCAGTATTTT. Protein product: CASSVTENTDTQYF.